These 31 T cell receptor beta chains were all obtained from the same sample, sequenced in a study of regulatory T cells in long-lasting Graves disease. Time point denoted: persistent/refractory GD, antithyroid drugs over 5 years with positive TRAb. Generation of the TCR library employed RNA extracted from PBMCs. Construction of the TCR beta libraries employed iRepertoire HTBI primers in conjunction with Arm-PCR of CDR3 regions. TCRdb re-called the multiplex PCR reads through MiXCR, storing one row per CDR3 protein. Among over 650,000 distinct CDR3 sequences listed, about 32% were seen once. This material consisted of peripheral blood mononuclear cells (PBMCs), taken when the disease was refractory, from a patient treated with antithyroid drugs. These receptors all come from a female donor with Graves disease.

The rearrangement links TRBV9 to TRBJ2-7; tentative D call: TRBD2 (5 bases). Germline CDR1 SGDLS, CDR2 YYNGEE. V lost 3 bases to trimming and J lost 7 bases, with 23 bases between them. The CDR3 is made up of 16 amino acids. The CDR3 DNA sequence: TGTGCCAGCAGCGGAACCCCCGGGCCTAGTGGAGGAGAGCAGTACTTC. Protein sequence: CASSGTPGPSGGEQYF. Using reference TRBV9 and TRBJ2-7 for the parts outside the CDR3, the full variable domain is DSGVTQTPKHLITATGQRVTLRCSPRSGDLSVYWYQQSLDQGLQFLIQYYNGEERAKGNILERFSAQQFPDLHSELNLSSLELGDSALYFCASSGTPGPSGGEQYFGPGTRLTVT.

About this clonotype itself: The conserved closing phenylalanine or tryptophan is absent in this CDR3, likely reflecting a read error. The V call is TRBV27, the J call TRBJ1-5; D is undetermined. Germline CDR1 is MNHEY and CDR2 is SMNVEV (reference sequence). The V and J ends lost 4 bases and 9 bases respectively, with 19 bases between them. CDR3 length: 15 amino acids. The CDR3 region is CASSSLPPGPRPQHS. The DNA of the CDR3 is TGTGCCAGCAGTTCCTTACCCCCGGGCCCACGGCCCCAGCATTCT.

This clonotype occurred a few times. The rearrangement uses TRBV13 and TRBJ1-4; maybe TRBD1 (6 bases). Looked up from germline, CDR1 is PRHDT and CDR2 is FYEKMQ (reference sequence). The ends were cut back, 6 bases at V and 7 bases at J, with 15 bases in the middle. The CDR3 is 14 amino acids. CDR3 protein: CASREQGRGEKLFF. The CDR3 DNA reads TGTGCCAGCAGAGAACAGGGCCGCGGTGAAAAACTGTTTTTT.

There are a few counts of this clonotype. The chain links TRBV30 to TRBJ2-7, with a possible D match to TRBD1 (5 bases). This CDR3 is 14 amino acids long. CDR1 and CDR2 from the germline V gene are GTSNPN and SVGIG (reference sequence). The V and J ends lost 4 bases and 3 bases respectively, with 16 bases between them. CDR3 bases: TGTGCCTGGAAACCAAACAGGAATTACTACGAGCAGTACTTC. It translates to CAWKPNRNYYEQYF.

In its sample, this clonotype was seen a few times. The chain has TRBV5-1 and TRBJ2-7, with a weak D call TRBD2 (5 bases). The CDR3 totals 15 residues. V dropped 4 bases and J dropped 7 bases, with 21 bases sitting between them. The germline V gene encodes CDR1 SGHRS and CDR2 YFSETQ. The CDR3: CASSPDLTRRREQYF. The CDR3 nucleotides are TGCGCCAGCAGCCCGGACTTGACGAGAAGACGGGAGCAGTACTTC.

A word on this clonotype: A read error may be the cause here, since a much bigger clone is one base away. J is TRBJ1-1 and V is TRBV11-2; no definite D call. In germline, CDR1 is SGHAT, CDR2 FQNNGV. The CDR3 has 16 residues. The V end was cut by 5 bases, the J end by 4 bases, with 20 bases between. DNA for the CDR3: TGTGCCAGCAGCCCCTTTTCCGGCGCTATAGGCACTGAAGCTTTCTTT. Its protein product is CASSPFSGAIGTEAFF.

This clonotype was recorded many times. This sequence joins TRBV7-8 and TRBJ1-2; perhaps TRBD1 as D (6 bases). V shed 5 bases and J shed 2 bases, with 12 bases lying between them. Germline V gene sequence: CDR1 SGHVS, CDR2 FQNEAQ. The CDR3 length is 14 residues. The CDR3 sequence is CASSTGHKNYGYTF. The CDR3 DNA follows: TGTGCCAGCAGCACGGGACATAAAAACTATGGCTACACCTTC. Based on the CDR3 plus reference TRBV7-8 and TRBJ1-2, the full variable domain is GAGVSQSPRYKVAKRGQDVALRCDPISGHVSLFWYQQALGQGPEFLTYFQNEAQLDKSGLPSDRFFAERPEGSVSTLKIQRTQQEDSAVYLCASSTGHKNYGYTFGSGTRLTVV.

The chain employs TRBV20-1 and TRBJ2-2; D perhaps matches TRBD2 (5 bases). Germline-derived CDR1 and CDR2 are DFQATT and SNEGSKA (reference sequence). This CDR3 is built from 13 residues. V was trimmed by 3 bases and J by 4 bases, leaving 9 bases between them. The CDR3 DNA follows: TGCAGTGCTAGCGGGCGGGTCACCGGGGAGCTGTTTTTT. As protein: CSASGRVTGELFF.

J is TRBJ1-2 and V is TRBV9; 8 nucleotides line up with TRBD1. Germline trimming cut 0 bases from V and 8 bases from J; bases unmatched to any gene: 9. CDR3 length: 15 residues. CDR1 and CDR2 from the germline V gene are SGDLS and YYNGEE. The CDR3 DNA reads TGTGCCAGCAGCGTAGCTTTCAGGGGGCGAATCGGCTACACCTTC. This translates into CASSVAFRGRIGYTF.

This clonotype was detected a few times. The chain carries TRBV5-1 and TRBJ1-2; no clear D. Trimming took off 4 bases at V and 8 bases at J, with 21 bases between the two ends. This CDR3 contains 15 residues. The germline CDR1 and CDR2 sequences are SGHRS and YFSETQ. Here the CDR3 reads CASSARTSAYVGYTF. In DNA, the CDR3 is TGCGCCAGCAGCGCCAGGACGTCAGCCTATGTGGGCTACACCTTC.

This clonotype was observed many times. The rearrangement links TRBV6-1 to TRBJ1-2; the match to TRBD1 covers 11 bases. The J segment lost 7 bases and the V segment lost 6 bases, leaving 10 bases of the junction unmatched. Germline loops: CDR1 MNHNS, CDR2 SASEGT. The CDR3 has 15 residues. CDR3 sequence (DNA): TGTGCCAGCAGCATCGGATGGGACAGGGGGTCTGGCTACACCTTC. Translation: CASSIGWDRGSGYTF.

This clonotype was counted many times. CDR3 sequence reads: CSATGLRYGYTF. The CDR3 coding sequence is TGCAGTGCTACAGGGCTTCGCTATGGCTACACCTTC. The chain employs TRBV20-1 and TRBJ1-2, with D maybe TRBD1 (5 bases). The CDR3 length is 12 residues. Germline V gives CDR1 DFQATT, CDR2 SNEGSKA (reference sequence). V lost 4 bases to trimming and J lost 4 bases, with 10 bases between them.

The table lists this clonotype with many counts. This chain connects TRBV3-1 to TRBJ1-6; a weak D match, TRBD1 (5 bases). Germline lookup yields CDR1 LGHDT and CDR2 YNNKEL (reference sequence). This CDR3 is built from 14 residues. V was cut by 3 bases and J by 7 bases, with 10 bases left in between. CDR3 DNA sequence: TGTGCCAGCAGCCACCAGGGCATGAATTCACCCCTCCACTTT. Translation gives CASSHQGMNSPLHF.

The chain couples TRBV20-1 to TRBJ1-1, with no clear D. The CDR3 covers 13 residues. Per germline, CDR1 DFQATT and CDR2 SNEGSKA (reference sequence). V shed 1 base and J shed 0 bases, with 6 bases lying between them. The CDR3 region has the DNA TGCAGTGCTAGAGGTCGATTGAACACTGAAGCTTTCTTT. Translation: CSARGRLNTEAFF.

This clonotype was counted between two and nine times. The chain recombines TRBV11-2 with TRBJ2-2; 11 bases map to TRBD1. The CDR3 contains 16 residues. J gave up 4 bases and V 4 bases, and 5 bases lay outside the gene matches. CDR1 is SGHAT, CDR2 FQNNGV, per germline. The CDR3 spells CASSSWTGGITGELFF. The CDR3 nucleotides are TGTGCCAGCAGCTCGTGGACAGGGGGCATCACCGGGGAGCTGTTTTTT.

The chain links TRBV7-2 to TRBJ2-2, with 11 bases fitting TRBD2. The V gene end was trimmed by 2 bases and the J gene end by 6 bases; junction bases not matched to a gene: 2. CDR1 is SGHTA, CDR2 FQGNSA, per germline. CDR3 length: 15 amino acids. The CDR3 nucleotides are TGTGCCAGCAGCTTAATACTAGCGGGAGCCGGGGAGCTGTTTTTT. It is translated as CASSLILAGAGELFF.

This clonotype showed up many times. This chain links TRBV12-3 or TRBV12-4 with TRBJ1-2; the D is unclear. The CDR3 is made up of 15 amino acids. Trimming removed 2 bases from V and 3 bases from J, with 13 bases in between. CDR3: CASSLMGRLDYGYTF. The DNA of the CDR3 is TGTGCCAGCAGTTTAATGGGCAGACTCGACTATGGCTACACCTTC.

The genes are TRBV7-2 and TRBJ2-7; TRBD2 agrees at 9 bases. This CDR3 comprises 14 residues. V was pared by 4 bases and J by 0 bases, with 1 base of the junction left unmatched. Per the germline V gene, CDR1 is SGHTA and CDR2 is FQGNSA. The CDR3 here is CASSWTSASYEQYF. The DNA for the CDR3 is TGTGCCAGCAGCTGGACTAGCGCCTCCTACGAGCAGTACTTC.

The chain joins TRBV7-3 to TRBJ1-5; D gene unclear. The CDR3 has 13 residues. Germline V gene data show CDR1 as SGHTA and CDR2 as FQGTGA. The ends were cut back, 1 base at V and 3 bases at J, with 4 bases in the middle. CDR3 sequence: CASSLNPNQPQHF. In nucleotides, the CDR3 is TGTGCCAGCAGCTTAAACCCCAATCAGCCCCAGCATTTT.

The J gene is TRBJ1-5, the V gene TRBV11-2; TRBD1 might be the D (5 bases). This CDR3 is built from 14 residues. Trimming took off 5 bases at V and 4 bases at J, with 12 bases between the two ends. Germline V gene lookup returns CDR1 SGHAT and CDR2 FQNNGV. The CDR3 spells CASSVGVENQPQHF. Here the CDR3 DNA reads TGTGCCAGCAGCGTAGGGGTGGAAAATCAGCCCCAGCATTTT.

V gene TRBV20-1 combines with J gene TRBJ2-7, with 12 bases lining up with TRBD1. The CDR3 runs to 15 residues. The junction had 10 bases not matched to a gene; V was cut back by 5 bases and J by 5 bases. CDR1 is DFQATT, CDR2 SNEGSKA, per germline (reference sequence). The chain's CDR3 is CSADEIGTGGNEQYF. Here the CDR3 DNA reads TGCAGTGCTGACGAAATCGGGACAGGGGGCAACGAGCAGTACTTC.

In its sample, this clonotype was seen many times. V usage is TRBV28 and J usage is TRBJ1-1; D remains unclear. This CDR3 comprises 15 residues. V was pared by 1 base and J by 0 bases, with 9 bases between. Germline loops: CDR1 MDHEN, CDR2 SYDVKM. CDR3: CASSLFADLNTEAFF. The CDR3 DNA sequence: TGTGCCAGCAGTTTATTTGCAGACCTGAACACTGAAGCTTTCTTT.

V and J are TRBV5-5 and TRBJ1-1; D call uncertain. The CDR3 length is 13 residues. CDR1 SGHKS and CDR2 YYEKEE come from the germline V gene (reference sequence). Trimming shortened V by 0 bases and J by 7 bases, and 10 bases separated the two germline ends. In nucleotides, the CDR3 is TGTGCCAGCAGCTTGGAGCAACTAGGTGAAGCTTTCTTT. It specifies CASSLEQLGEAFF.

The sample holds many counts of this clonotype. The genes are TRBV2 and TRBJ1-2, with D possibly TRBD1 on 5 matching bases. Germline V lookup: CDR1 SNHLY, CDR2 FYNNEI. Trimming left V 2 bases short and J 5 bases short, with 9 bases between. There are 13 residues in the CDR3. The CDR3 sequence: CASSEPGHYGYTF. The CDR3 DNA reads as TGTGCCAGCAGTGAACCGGGGCATTATGGCTACACCTTC. The entire variable domain, with the rest obtained from reference TRBV2 and TRBJ1-2, is as follows: EPEVTQTPSHQVTQMGQEVILRCVPISNHLYFYWYRQILGQKVEFLVSFYNNEISEKSEIFDDQFSVERPDGSNFTLKIRSTKLEDSAMYFCASSEPGHYGYTFGSGTRLTVV.

This clonotype was observed many times. This sequence joins TRBV28 and TRBJ1-1; D gene ambiguous. The CDR3 sequence is 15 residues long. The ends were cut back, 3 bases at V and 7 bases at J, with 18 bases in the middle. Germline V CDR1 and CDR2: MDHEN, SYDVKM. CDR3 sequence: CASSFPEMNTNEAFF. The CDR3 DNA reads as TGTGCCAGCAGTTTTCCAGAAATGAACACTAATGAAGCTTTCTTT.

As for this clonotype: The CDR3 carries no conserved terminal phenylalanine or tryptophan, so it likely arises from a read error. The chain couples TRBV11-1 to TRBJ2-2, with D unclear. Trimming shortened V by 5 bases and J by 2 bases, and 12 bases separated the two germline ends. The CDR3 totals 15 residues. The germline V gene has CDR1 SGHAT and CDR2 FQDESV (reference sequence). The CDR3 spells CASSITTVNTGELFL. The CDR3 coding sequence is TGTGCCAGCAGCATAACCACAGTCAACACCGGGGAGCTGTTTCTT.

This clonotype was counted at least ten times. This chain connects TRBV12-3 or TRBV12-4 to TRBJ2-5; D gene uncertain. This CDR3 contains 13 residues. Trimming cost V 4 bases and J 2 bases, with 8 bases left between them. CDR3 nucleotide sequence: TGTGCCAGCAGTTCATACTTGCAAGAGACCCAGTACTTC. It codes for CASSSYLQETQYF.

V usage is TRBV18 and J usage is TRBJ1-1, with TRBD1 matching over 9 bases. Trimming removed 6 bases from V and 4 bases from J; junction bases left unmatched: 9. CDR1 is KGHSH, CDR2 LQKENI, per germline. The CDR3 is 15 residues long. CDR3 loop: CASSGQGVLGTEAFF. In DNA, the CDR3 is TGTGCCAGCTCGGGACAGGGTGTACTGGGCACTGAAGCTTTCTTT.

This clonotype was counted only a few times. V gene TRBV2 combines with J gene TRBJ1-4, with D hard to call. This CDR3 region has 12 residues. V was clipped by 7 bases and J by 5 bases, with 8 bases between them. Germline V gives CDR1 SNHLY, CDR2 FYNNEI. The DNA for the CDR3 is TGTGCCAGCATGACTTTCAATGAAAAACTGTTTTTT. This codes for CASMTFNEKLFF.

The V and J genes are TRBV20-1 and TRBJ2-4, with TRBD2 as a possible D gene (5 bases). The DNA matches TRBJ2-1 better at its end, which makes the J call doubtful. The CDR3 is made up of 11 amino acids. Germline V CDR1 and CDR2: DFQATT, SNEGSKA (reference sequence). CDR3 loop: CSATTSYGQFF. The CDR3 region has the DNA TGCAGTGCTACAACTAGTTACGGGCAGTTCTTC.

This clonotype showed up many times. This chain uses TRBV28 with TRBJ1-1; possible D gene TRBD1, 5 bases. CDR3 length equals 15 residues. Germline CDR1 reads MDHEN; CDR2 reads SYDVKM. V gave up 2 bases and J gave up 4 bases, with 14 bases separating them. CDR3 in DNA: TGTGCCAGCAGTTTAGCTGGGGCAGGGACCACTGAAGCTTTCTTT. Translation gives CASSLAGAGTTEAFF.